These T cell receptor beta chains were read from a single sample in a study of blood T cell repertoires in COVID-19. Sequenced by immunoSEQ multiplex PCR; TCRdb stores in-frame clones only, minus some. Found here are about 91,000 clones, roughly four fifths of them singletons; the top ten hold 6.5% to 8.5%. The sequencing sample was made of peripheral blood. The receptors here all came from a man aged 45-65 years with active or convalescent COVID-19. Both conserved end residues are part of each CDR3. D genes are given only for firm matches. Clone size appears in some rows only: once, few, many, or a class for an expanded clone.

d_call: TRBD1
j_call: TRBJ1-4
clone_size: .
v_call: TRBV9
cdr3_aa: CASSPGQGAGEKLFF
cdr3_nt: TGTGCCAGCAGCCCGGGACAGGGGGCTGGCGAAAAACTGTTTTTT

d_call: .
j_call: TRBJ1-5
clone_size: .
v_call: TRBV2
cdr3_aa: CASSDRNQPQHF
cdr3_nt: TGTGCCAGCAGTGACAGGAATCAGCCCCAGCATTTT

d_call: .
j_call: TRBJ1-1
clone_size: .
v_call: TRBV19
cdr3_aa: CASSGGASEAFF
cdr3_nt: TGTGCCAGTTCGGGGGGGGCATCTGAAGCTTTCTTT

d_call: .
j_call: TRBJ2-5
clone_size: .
v_call: TRBV18
cdr3_aa: CASSQATQETQYF
cdr3_nt: TGTGCCAGCTCACAAGCTACTCAAGAGACCCAGTACTTC

d_call: .
j_call: TRBJ2-5
clone_size: .
v_call: TRBV5-4
cdr3_aa: CASSSQGQGKTQYF
cdr3_nt: TGTGCCAGCAGCTCCCAGGGGCAAGGGAAGACCCAGTACTTC

d_call: TRBD1
j_call: TRBJ1-1
clone_size: .
v_call: TRBV19
cdr3_aa: CASSITGANTEAFF
cdr3_nt: TGTGCCAGTAGTATTACAGGGGCTAACACTGAAGCTTTCTTT

d_call: TRBD1
j_call: TRBJ1-5
clone_size: few
v_call: TRBV7-8
cdr3_aa: CASRLGTANQPQHF
cdr3_nt: TGTGCCAGCAGACTCGGGACAGCCAATCAGCCCCAGCATTTT

d_call: .
j_call: TRBJ2-5
clone_size: once
v_call: TRBV9
cdr3_aa: CASSVRGGMETQYF
cdr3_nt: TGTGCCAGCAGCGTAAGGGGCGGAATGGAGACCCAGTACTTC

d_call: .
j_call: TRBJ1-3
clone_size: .
v_call: TRBV6-5
cdr3_aa: CASSHDRSSGNTIYF
cdr3_nt: TGTGCCAGCAGCCACGACAGGTCCTCTGGAAACACCATATATTTT

d_call: .
j_call: TRBJ1-3
clone_size: .
v_call: TRBV11-3
cdr3_aa: CASSLGHPSGGNTIYF
cdr3_nt: TGTGCCAGCAGCCTGGGACATCCCTCGGGTGGAAACACCATATATTTT

d_call: .
j_call: TRBJ2-7
clone_size: .
v_call: TRBV5-1
cdr3_aa: CASSLSQNHEQYF
cdr3_nt: TGCGCCAGCAGCTTGAGTCAGAACCACGAGCAGTACTTC

d_call: .
j_call: TRBJ2-3
clone_size: .
v_call: TRBV19
cdr3_aa: CASSPDRTDTQYF
cdr3_nt: TGTGCCAGTAGTCCAGACAGGACAGATACGCAGTATTTT

d_call: .
j_call: TRBJ1-4
clone_size: .
v_call: TRBV3-1/TRBV3-2
cdr3_aa: CASSQVYEEKLFF
cdr3_nt: TGTGCCAGCAGCCAAGTGTATGAGGAAAAACTGTTTTTT

d_call: .
j_call: TRBJ1-2
clone_size: .
v_call: TRBV28
cdr3_aa: CGTRTVRNYGYTF
cdr3_nt: TGTGGCACCCGGACAGTGCGGAACTATGGCTACACCTTC

d_call: .
j_call: TRBJ1-1
clone_size: few
v_call: TRBV5-1
cdr3_aa: CASSLQGGNTEAFF
cdr3_nt: TGCGCCAGCAGCTTACAGGGCGGGAACACTGAAGCTTTCTTT

d_call: .
j_call: TRBJ1-5
clone_size: once
v_call: TRBV28
cdr3_aa: CASSSTGDQPQHF
cdr3_nt: TGTGCCAGCAGTTCGACAGGAGATCAGCCCCAGCATTTT

d_call: .
j_call: TRBJ1-3
clone_size: .
v_call: TRBV28
cdr3_aa: CASSYPGVGNTIYF
cdr3_nt: TGTGCCAGCAGTTACCCGGGAGTCGGAAACACCATATATTTT

d_call: .
j_call: TRBJ1-3
clone_size: .
v_call: TRBV6-5
cdr3_aa: CASSYRGASGNTIYF
cdr3_nt: TGTGCCAGCAGTTATCGGGGGGCCTCTGGAAACACCATATATTTT